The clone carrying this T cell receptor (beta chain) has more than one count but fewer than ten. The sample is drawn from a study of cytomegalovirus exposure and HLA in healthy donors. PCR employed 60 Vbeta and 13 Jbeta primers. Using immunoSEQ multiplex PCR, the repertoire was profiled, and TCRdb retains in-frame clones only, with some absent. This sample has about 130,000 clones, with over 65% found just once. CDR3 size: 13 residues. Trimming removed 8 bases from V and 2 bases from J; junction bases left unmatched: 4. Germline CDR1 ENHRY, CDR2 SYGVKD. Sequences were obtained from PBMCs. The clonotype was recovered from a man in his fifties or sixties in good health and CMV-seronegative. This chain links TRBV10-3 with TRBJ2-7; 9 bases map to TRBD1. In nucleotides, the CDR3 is TGTGCCATCCGGGACAGGGCCGCCTACGAGCAGTACTTC. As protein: CAIRDRAAYEQYF.